The 25 T cell receptor beta chains presented below share a single source sample, sequenced in a study of early T cells in non-severe SARS-CoV-2 infection. TCRdb recomputed calls from the 5' RACE reads with MiXCR, one row per CDR3 protein. This sample has around 44,000 distinct CDR3 sequences, with 8.5% to 10% found just once. Sequenced input: whole blood. These receptors all stem from an adult who was a healthcare worker with PCR-confirmed SARS-CoV-2 infection or an uninfected control (not recorded which).

This clonotype has only a few counts. The gene calls are TRBV6-5 and TRBJ2-3; D not resolved. Trimming took off 0 bases at V and 2 bases at J, with 9 bases between the two ends. CDR3 size: 15 residues. In germline, CDR1 is MNHEY, CDR2 SVGAGI. For the CDR3, the DNA is TGTGCCAGCAGTTACTCGGGAACATACACAGATACGCAGTATTTT. Translated, it gives CASSYSGTYTDTQYF.

The chain employs TRBV6-5 and TRBJ2-7, with D perhaps given as TRBD1 or TRBD2 (5 bases each). The V end was cut by 6 bases, the J end by 5 bases, with 17 bases between. Germline V gene lookup returns CDR1 MNHEY and CDR2 SVGAGI. The CDR3 runs 14 residues. CDR3 bases: TGTGCCAGCAGCGCCAGGGACGGTGGAAACGAGCAGTACTTC. Translated, it gives CASSARDGGNEQYF.

At least ten counts were recorded for this clonotype. The chain employs TRBV29-1 and TRBJ2-3; tentatively, D is TRBD1 (5 bases). The germline V gene encodes CDR1 SQVTM and CDR2 ANQGSEA. The V gene lost 0 bases and the J gene lost 0 bases, with 16 bases spanning the gap. The CDR3 totals 17 residues. In nucleotides, the CDR3 is TGCAGCGTTGAAGATTCCCCAGGGCAGACTAGCACAGATACGCAGTATTTT. It specifies CSVEDSPGQTSTDTQYF.

This clonotype was detected many times. The rearrangement joins TRBV7-2 to TRBJ2-5, with TRBD2 as a possible D gene (5 bases). The germline V gene has CDR1 SGHTA and CDR2 FQGNSA. This CDR3 is built from 15 residues. The V end lost 2 bases, the J end lost 1 base, and 11 bases lay between the germline ends. Here the CDR3 reads CASSLYPGIQETQYF. The CDR3 coding sequence is TGTGCCAGCAGCTTATATCCGGGGATCCAAGAGACCCAGTACTTC.

This clonotype was picked up many times. The CDR3 here is CASSRDRYTDTQYF. The CDR3 bases are TGTGCCAGCAGCCGGGACAGGTACACAGATACGCAGTATTTT. The rearrangement joins TRBV7-6 to TRBJ2-3; 8 bases line up with TRBD1. The CDR3 contains 14 residues. Germline CDR1 SGHVS, CDR2 FNYEAQ. V lost 5 bases to trimming and J lost 2 bases; unmatched junction nucleotides: 3. Drawing the rest from reference TRBV7-6 and TRBJ2-3, the complete variable domain is GAGVSQSPRYKVTKRGQDVALRCDPISGHVSLYWYRQALGQGPEFLTYFNYEAQQDKSGLPNDRFSAERPEGSISTLTIQRTEQRDSAMYRCASSRDRYTDTQYFGPGTRLTVL.

This clonotype was detected many times. The chain employs TRBV6-5 and TRBJ2-2; D is unresolved. The CDR3 contains 13 residues. Trimming stripped 8 bases from V and 5 bases from J, with 12 bases between. Germline V gene lookup returns CDR1 MNHEY and CDR2 SVGAGI. The CDR3 nucleotides are TGTGCCAGCCTTGACCGAACAACCGGGGAGCTGTTTTTT. Translated, it gives CASLDRTTGELFF.

This clonotype was found a few times. The chain combines TRBV6-2 or TRBV6-3 with TRBJ2-7; TRBD1 or TRBD2 may be the D gene (5 bases each). The CDR3 consists of 14 residues. V shed 7 bases and J shed 2 bases, with 15 bases lying between them. Germline V gives CDR1 MNHEY, CDR2 SVGEGT. The CDR3 DNA reads as TGTGCCAGCAAGGTGGGACGGCTAACCTACGAGCAGTACTTC. It yields the protein CASKVGRLTYEQYF.

This clonotype showed up many times. V is TRBV6-5 and J is TRBJ1-1; D not certain. In germline, CDR1 is MNHEY, CDR2 SVGAGI. This CDR3 contains 11 residues. Trimming took off 8 bases at V and 5 bases at J, with 9 bases between the two ends. CDR3 amino acids: CASGPWTEAFF. CDR3 sequence (DNA): TGTGCCAGCGGACCCTGGACTGAAGCTTTCTTT.

In its sample, this clonotype was seen a few times. The chain uses TRBV14 and TRBJ1-1; D is undetermined. V lost 2 bases and J 6 bases, leaving 16 bases between the germline ends. The CDR3 loop spans 15 amino acids. The germline V gene has CDR1 SGHDN and CDR2 FVKESK. The CDR3 loop is CASSQRSRGSSEAFF. DNA for the CDR3: TGTGCCAGCAGCCAAAGAAGCAGAGGGTCCTCTGAAGCTTTCTTT.

V usage is TRBV3-1 and J usage is TRBJ2-7, with D tentatively TRBD2 (5 bases). V shed 0 bases and J shed 4 bases, with 10 bases lying between them. Germline assignment: CDR1 LGHDT and CDR2 YNNKEL (reference sequence). The CDR3 contains 14 residues. The CDR3 reads CASSQDTSRYEQYF. In DNA, the CDR3 is TGTGCCAGCAGCCAAGATACTAGTCGGTACGAGCAGTACTTC.

This clonotype has a count of ten or more. The rearrangement links TRBV14 to TRBJ2-1; D is possibly TRBD1 or TRBD2 (5 bases each). The V gene lost 0 bases and the J gene lost 0 bases, with 21 bases spanning the gap. The length of the CDR3 is 20 residues. Germline-derived CDR1 and CDR2 are SGHDN and FVKESK. CDR3 sequence reads: CASSQDGIWDGSSSYNEQFF. The DNA for the CDR3 is TGTGCCAGCAGCCAAGACGGAATTTGGGACGGTTCCAGCTCCTACAATGAGCAGTTCTTC. The complete variable domain, with remaining parts taken from reference TRBV14 and TRBJ2-1, reads EAGVTQFPSHSVIEKGQTVTLRCDPISGHDNLYWYRRVMGKEIKFLLHFVKESKQDESGMPNNRFLAERTGGTYSTLKVQPAELEDSGVYFCASSQDGIWDGSSSYNEQFFGPGTRLTVL.

V and J are TRBV2 and TRBJ1-5; possibly TRBD1 for D (6 bases). This CDR3 has 15 amino acids. The germline gives CDR1 SNHLY, CDR2 FYNNEI. Trimming stripped 1 base from V and 6 bases from J, with 13 bases between. DNA for the CDR3: TGTGCCAGCAGTGAAGAACAGGGAAGGGTTCAGCCCCAGCATTTT. This sequence encodes CASSEEQGRVQPQHF.

In this sample, this clonotype turned up a few times. V usage is TRBV11-3 and J usage is TRBJ2-2, with D hard to call. Trimming took 1 base from V and 5 from J, leaving 11 bases between them. This CDR3 contains 15 residues. The germline V gene has CDR1 SGHNT and CDR2 YENEEA. The CDR3 DNA sequence: TGTGCCAGCAGCTTAGGGCCGCCTCGGACCGGGGAGCTGTTTTTT. This gives the protein CASSLGPPRTGELFF.

This clonotype was detected a few times. V and J are TRBV9 and TRBJ2-1; TRBD2 is a possible D gene (5 bases). V was clipped by 5 bases and J by 9 bases, with 15 bases between them. CDR3 length equals 13 residues. Germline loops: CDR1 SGDLS, CDR2 YYNGEE. CDR3 in DNA: TGTGCCAGCAGTGAGCGAGACGGAGGTGAGCAGTTCTTC. Its protein is CASSERDGGEQFF.

The CDR3 reads CSASDRALAGANVLTF. CDR3 coding DNA: TGCAGTGCTAGTGACAGGGCATTAGCTGGGGCCAACGTCCTGACTTTC. The chain couples TRBV20-1 to TRBJ2-6, with TRBD1 matching over 7 bases. Germline-derived CDR1 and CDR2 are DFQATT and SNEGSKA (reference sequence). The V gene end was trimmed by 3 bases and the J gene end by 2 bases; junction bases not matched to a gene: 7. CDR3 length: 16 amino acids.

The genes are TRBV7-9 and TRBJ2-7; TRBD2 matches at 8 bases. The V gene end was trimmed by 5 bases and the J gene end by 0 bases; junction bases not matched to a gene: 15. Germline V gene lookup returns CDR1 SEHNR and CDR2 FQNEAQ (reference sequence). The CDR3 is made up of 18 amino acids. The CDR3 spells CASSPLMGPSGSSYEQYF. DNA of the CDR3: TGTGCCAGCAGCCCCCTCATGGGCCCCAGCGGGAGCTCCTACGAGCAGTACTTC.

In this sample, this clonotype turned up many times. The V and J genes are TRBV19 and TRBJ2-7, with D possibly being TRBD2 (7 bases). From germline, CDR1 is LNHDA and CDR2 SQIVND (reference sequence). Trimming cost V 8 bases and J 1 base, with 15 bases left between them. CDR3 length: 14 amino acids. The CDR3 bases are TGTGCCAGTGGACAGCGGGGAGAATCCTACGAGCAGTACTTC. It translates to CASGQRGESYEQYF.

This clonotype was observed at least ten times. The chain couples TRBV7-9 to TRBJ1-2; 9 positions match TRBD1. Germline V CDR1 and CDR2: SEHNR, FQNEAQ (reference sequence). V lost 5 bases and J lost 4; bases outside the gene matches: 11. This CDR3 has 16 residues. DNA of the CDR3: TGTGCCAGCAGCCCAACAAAGGGACAGGGAACCTATGGCTACACCTTC. Translation gives CASSPTKGQGTYGYTF.

This clonotype appeared many times. The chain carries TRBV5-5 and TRBJ1-5, with a possible D match to TRBD1 (5 bases). V gave up 0 bases and J gave up 7 bases, with 11 bases separating them. CDR3 length: 14 amino acids. Germline lookup yields CDR1 SGHKS and CDR2 YYEKEE (reference sequence). CDR3 protein: CASSLAGSQQPQHF. In DNA form, the CDR3 reads TGTGCCAGCAGCTTGGCAGGGTCGCAGCAGCCCCAGCATTTT.

This clonotype was recorded at least ten times. This chain uses TRBV6-8 with TRBJ1-6, with D possibly TRBD1 on 6 matching bases. Germline CDR1 MNHGY, CDR2 SAAAGT. Trimming pared 2 bases from V and 8 bases from J, leaving 13 bases between. The length of the CDR3 is 15 residues. CDR3 sequence: CASSYTRGSDSPLHF. In DNA form, the CDR3 reads TGTGCCAGCAGTTACACCAGGGGTAGTGATTCACCCCTCCACTTT.

This clonotype was found many times. This sequence joins TRBV6-1 and TRBJ1-1; weak D call: TRBD1 (6 bases). This CDR3 region has 14 residues. Germline V lookup: CDR1 MNHNS, CDR2 SASEGT. V lost 8 bases to trimming and J lost 0 bases, with 13 bases between them. DNA of the CDR3: TGTGCCAGCCTACTTGGGACAATGAACACTGAAGCTTTCTTT. Translation gives CASLLGTMNTEAFF.

This clonotype was seen many times. This chain uses TRBV12-3 or TRBV12-4 with TRBJ2-1, with D tentatively TRBD2 (5 bases). V lost 5 bases and J 6 bases, leaving 17 bases between the germline ends. CDR3 length: 15 residues. This CDR3 is CASSPEGLVFNEQFF. CDR3 in DNA: TGTGCCAGCAGTCCCGAGGGTTTGGTGTTCAATGAGCAGTTCTTC.

This clonotype came up many times. The rearrangement links TRBV20-1 to TRBJ2-1, with D possibly being TRBD1 (7 bases). V was clipped by 6 bases and J by 8 bases, with 20 bases between them. The germline CDR1 and CDR2 sequences are DFQATT and SNEGSKA (reference sequence). This CDR3 has 14 residues. The CDR3 spells CSARGDGPTDEQFF. DNA for the CDR3: TGCAGTGCCAGGGGGGACGGTCCTACGGATGAGCAGTTCTTC.

Many counts were recorded for this clonotype. V and J are TRBV10-3 and TRBJ2-2, with 10 bases lining up with TRBD1. There are 15 residues in the CDR3. Losses at the gene ends were 7 bases for V and 5 bases for J; bases not matched to a gene: 7. Germline CDR1 ENHRY, CDR2 SYGVKD. Written as DNA, the CDR3 is TGTGCCATCACTGACAGGGGGCGAGATACCGGGGAGCTGTTTTTT. Protein sequence: CAITDRGRDTGELFF.

Remarks on this clonotype: This may arise from a read error, as a much more abundant clone is one base away. The chain combines TRBV24-1 with TRBJ2-3; either TRBD1 or TRBD2 may fit D (5 bases each). Trimming pared 4 bases from V and 0 bases from J, leaving 13 bases between. Germline V gives CDR1 KGHDR, CDR2 SFDVKD. This CDR3 has 16 amino acids. In DNA, the CDR3 is TGTGCCACCAGTGACCGGGACGGTGCTAGCACAGATACGCAGTATTTT. Amino acid sequence: CATSDRDGASTDTQYF.